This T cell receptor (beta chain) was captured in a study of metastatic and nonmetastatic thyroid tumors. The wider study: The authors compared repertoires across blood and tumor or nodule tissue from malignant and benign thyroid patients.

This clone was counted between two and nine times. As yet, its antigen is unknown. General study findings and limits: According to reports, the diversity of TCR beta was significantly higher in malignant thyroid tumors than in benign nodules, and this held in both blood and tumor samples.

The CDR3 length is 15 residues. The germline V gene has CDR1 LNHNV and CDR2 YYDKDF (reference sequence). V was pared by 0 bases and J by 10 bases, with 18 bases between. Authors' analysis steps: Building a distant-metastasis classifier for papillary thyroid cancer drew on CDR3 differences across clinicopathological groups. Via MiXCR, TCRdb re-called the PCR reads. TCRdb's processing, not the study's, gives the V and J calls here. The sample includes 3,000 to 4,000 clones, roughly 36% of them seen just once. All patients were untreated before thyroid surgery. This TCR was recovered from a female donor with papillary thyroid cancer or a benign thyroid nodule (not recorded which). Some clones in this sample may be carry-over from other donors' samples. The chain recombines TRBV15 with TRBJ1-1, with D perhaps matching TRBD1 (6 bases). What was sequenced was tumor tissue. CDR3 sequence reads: CATSRDWGAGYGAFF. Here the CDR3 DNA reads TGTGCCACCAGCAGAGATTGGGGGGCAGGTTATGGAGCTTTCTTT.